This TCR beta chain comes out of a study of molecular identifiers for immune sequencing clone quantification. With listed TCR primers and previously described methods, bulk TCR libraries were prepared. TCRdb fed the PCR reads into MiXCR, producing one record per CDR3 protein. The repertoire consists of roughly 55,000 distinct CDR3 sequences, with just over 35% occurring once and the leading ten covering approximately 4.2%. V was shortened by 4 bases and J by 4 bases, with 12 bases between the two germline ends. The CDR3 spans 14 residues. CDR1 is SGHDN, CDR2 FVKESK, per germline. This clonotype was found a few times. Its specificity is unknown. A CD8+CD4-CCR7+CD45RA+ phenotype served as the sorting definition for naive CD8 T cells. Overall study findings and caveats: Clones that exceeded 20 RNA copies held over 98% of effector molecules, yet under 1% in naive cells.

This rearrangement joins TRBV14 to TRBJ2-3; no definite D call. The sequenced material came from naive CD8+ T cells from blood, with Jurkat cell RNA spiked in. Stated subset: FACS-sorted CD8+CD4-CCR7+CD45RA+ naive T cells. The receptor was derived from a human donor in good health. Some libraries in this study had Jurkat cell RNA spiked in. In DNA form, the CDR3 reads TGTGCCAGCAGCCGTTACAGAGTCCCAGATACGCAGTATTTT. It encodes CASSRYRVPDTQYF.